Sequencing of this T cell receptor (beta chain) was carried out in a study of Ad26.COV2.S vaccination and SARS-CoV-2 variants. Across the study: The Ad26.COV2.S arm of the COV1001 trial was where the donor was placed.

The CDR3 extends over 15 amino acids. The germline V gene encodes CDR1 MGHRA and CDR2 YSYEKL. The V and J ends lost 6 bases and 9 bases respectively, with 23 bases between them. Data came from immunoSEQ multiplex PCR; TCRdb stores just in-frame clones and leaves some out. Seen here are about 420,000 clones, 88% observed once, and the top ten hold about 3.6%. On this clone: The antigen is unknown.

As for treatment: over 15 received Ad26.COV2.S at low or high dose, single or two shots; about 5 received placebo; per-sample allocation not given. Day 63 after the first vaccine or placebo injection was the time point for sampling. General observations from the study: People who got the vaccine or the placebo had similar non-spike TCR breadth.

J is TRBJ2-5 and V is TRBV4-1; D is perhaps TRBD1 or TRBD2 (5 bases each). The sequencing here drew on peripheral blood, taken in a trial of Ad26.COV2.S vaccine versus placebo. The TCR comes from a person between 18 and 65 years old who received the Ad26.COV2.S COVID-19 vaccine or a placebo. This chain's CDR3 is CASRRTLGRGVAQYF. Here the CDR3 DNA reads TGCGCCAGCAGGAGAACATTGGGACGGGGTGTGGCCCAGTACTTC.